The rows below give T cell receptor beta chains drawn from one sample of a study of T cells after yellow fever vaccination. Using its own MiXCR run on the 5' RACE reads, TCRdb lists one record per CDR3 protein. This sample yields about 170,000 distinct CDR3 sequences, of which approximately 11% are seen a single time; 36% belongs to the top ten. The sample in question was CD8+ T cells sorted from PBMCs, obtained 15 days after the yellow fever booster vaccination. All receptors derive from a young man who received the YFV17D yellow fever vaccine. The CDR3 runs from the conserved cysteine through the conserved F or W. The D gene is left open where the match is weak.

d_gene	v_gene	j_gene	CDR3aa
-	TRBV5-1	TRBJ2-5	CASMTTLTETQYF
-	TRBV19	TRBJ2-7	CASSSRQGHFYEQYF
-	TRBV2	TRBJ2-1	CASSEGAYNEQFF
TRBD1	TRBV5-5	TRBJ2-3	CASYTGARRTDTQYF
-	TRBV5-5	TRBJ2-1	CASSFGSYYNEQFF
TRBD1	TRBV7-9	TRBJ1-2	CASSDADRAYGYTF
TRBD1	TRBV7-2	TRBJ2-2	CASSLDRGLGGELFF
TRBD2	TRBV4-3	TRBJ2-3	CASSSGLASDTQYF
-	TRBV11-2	TRBJ1-6	CASRWTALGSPLHF
-	TRBV7-3	TRBJ1-2	CASSPGRTNNYGYTF
TRBD2	TRBV6-2/TRBV6-3	TRBJ2-5	CASSYSGGVETQYF
-	TRBV29-1	TRBJ2-3	CSVERAFPSTDTQYF
-	TRBV7-8	TRBJ2-7	CASSLDREQLGYEQYF
-	TRBV6-4	TRBJ2-1	CASKPHWMDAYNEQFF
TRBD2	TRBV6-2/TRBV6-3	TRBJ2-7	CASSYGGGVPYEQYF
-	TRBV6-5	TRBJ1-1	CASSTVGRRGAEAFF
-	TRBV6-5	TRBJ1-4	CASSYSTYIREKLFF
-	TRBV12-3/TRBV12-4	TRBJ2-7	CASSANPGSSYEQYF
TRBD2	TRBV6-5	TRBJ2-5	CASSSTIGLAGRRETQYF
-	TRBV9	TRBJ2-7	CASSAGPGPTYEQYF
-	TRBV25-1	TRBJ2-1	CATEGGFHEQFF
-	TRBV12-3/TRBV12-4	TRBJ1-1	CASSLYSGTGNTEAFF
-	TRBV20-1	TRBJ2-1	CSARDYRGREYEQFF
-	TRBV2	TRBJ2-1	CASSIGVGSYNEQFF
-	TRBV7-2	TRBJ2-7	CASSLDWDSYEQYF
TRBD2	TRBV12-3/TRBV12-4	TRBJ2-3	CASSYSGGGEDTQYF
TRBD1	TRBV10-3	TRBJ2-2	CAISVRGQGAGELFF
TRBD1	TRBV6-5	TRBJ1-4	CASSSGQGATNEKLFF
-	TRBV9	TRBJ2-3	CASSAQPDDTQYF
-	TRBV7-9	TRBJ2-1	CASSPEVGSYYNEQFF
TRBD1	TRBV9	TRBJ2-5	CASSVSGGKETQYF
TRBD1	TRBV7-6	TRBJ2-3	CASSSGQGLDTQYF
-	TRBV4-2	TRBJ2-3	CASSHPEGSDTQYF
TRBD2	TRBV5-5	TRBJ2-2	CATTKTSLFGELFF
-	TRBV6-5	TRBJ1-2	CASSYSIASSLNYGYTF
-	TRBV7-9	TRBJ2-7	CASSSPGQPTMEQYF
-	TRBV7-9	TRBJ1-1	CASSLGGGAFF
TRBD2	TRBV4-3	TRBJ2-1	CASSQEKLAGRTYNEQFF
-	TRBV30	TRBJ2-7	CAWATGDLYEQYF
-	TRBV12-3/TRBV12-4	TRBJ2-6	CATFGANVLTF
-	TRBV11-1	TRBJ2-7	CASSPTKDTLRSYEQYF
TRBD1	TRBV5-6	TRBJ1-4	CASSTWTGEGEKLFF
-	TRBV6-4	TRBJ1-5	CASNWTPYQPQHF
-	TRBV20-1	TRBJ2-1	CSALYAEGNEQFF